This T cell receptor (beta chain) was recovered during a study of neoadjuvant anti-PD-1 for oral cavity cancer. Only in-frame clones appear in the TCRdb table, and some are missing; sequencing was by immunoSEQ multiplex PCR. The data show about 10,000 clones, 61% seen once. The CDR3 has 14 residues. The V gene lost 3 bases and the J gene lost 6 bases, with 12 bases spanning the gap. Germline CDR1 and CDR2: LNHDA and SQIVND (reference sequence). Time point here: after neoadjuvant nivolumab, at surgical resection. Cohort: HPV-negative, locally advanced oral cavity squamous cell carcinoma patients. The sample here was PBMCs, taken after nivolumab (anti-PD-1) treatment. This sequence was found in a person aged 40 to 85 with oral cavity squamous cell carcinoma. This chain connects TRBV19 to TRBJ2-1, with a weak D call TRBD2 (5 bases). Written as DNA, the CDR3 is TGTGCCAGTAGTATTCGGGGAGACATCAATGAGCAGTTCTTC. It codes for CASSIRGDINEQFF.